Each of the 8 T cell receptor beta chains below was sequenced from the same sample in a study of cytomegalovirus exposure and HLA in healthy donors. A multiplex PCR was run with 60 Vbeta primers and 13 Jbeta primers. Sequenced by immunoSEQ multiplex PCR; TCRdb stores in-frame clones only, minus some. The profile shows about 180,000 clones, around four fifths of them singletons. Sequencing was performed on PBMCs. The receptor source for this set is a boy aged 2 to 10 in good health and CMV-seronegative.

The chain is built from TRBV6-6 and TRBJ1-5; 7 positions match TRBD1. The CDR3 covers 14 residues. Germline-derived CDR1 and CDR2 are MNHNY and SVGAGI (reference sequence). Unmatched junction bases numbered 8, after V lost 6 bases and J lost 6 bases. CDR3 nucleotide sequence: TGTGCCAGCAGCCGACAGGGTTTAGGTCAGCCCCAGCATTTT. Translation: CASSRQGLGQPQHF.

The rearrangement joins TRBV27 to TRBJ2-3; 7 bases fit TRBD2. From germline, CDR1 is MNHEY and CDR2 SMNVEV (reference sequence). V lost 6 bases and J lost 1; bases outside the gene matches: 4. The CDR3 runs 14 residues. CDR3 bases: TGTGCCAGCAGCTACAGCGGGGGCACAGATACGCAGTATTTT. This translates into CASSYSGGTDTQYF.

The chain has TRBV9 and TRBJ2-1; the D is unclear. The CDR3 consists of 15 residues. Germline V gives CDR1 SGDLS, CDR2 YYNGEE. V lost 7 bases and J lost 3, with 17 bases in between. The CDR3 sequence is CASCPDSTLYNEQFF. The DNA for the CDR3 is TGTGCCAGCTGTCCAGACTCCACCCTCTACAATGAGCAGTTCTTC.

The V gene is TRBV9, the J gene TRBJ2-3, with 8 bases lining up with TRBD1. Germline loops: CDR1 SGDLS, CDR2 YYNGEE. V shed 4 bases, J shed 0 bases, and the junction held 7 bases outside the gene matches. This CDR3 comprises 16 residues. The CDR3 reads CASSPGTGGSTDTQYF. The CDR3 coding sequence is TGTGCCAGCAGCCCAGGGACAGGCGGAAGCACAGATACGCAGTATTTT.

The gene calls are TRBV7-6 and TRBJ2-3; 14 nucleotides match TRBD2. The CDR3 has 17 residues. CDR1 is SGHVS and CDR2 is FNYEAQ in the germline V gene. V dropped 5 bases and J dropped 6; count of bases not matched to a gene: 10. The CDR3: CASSIGLAGGSYDTQYF. The DNA for the CDR3 is TGTGCCAGCAGCATTGGACTAGCGGGGGGTTCATATGATACGCAGTATTTT.

The rearrangement uses TRBV20-1 and TRBJ1-4; no definite D call. The germline V gene has CDR1 DFQATT and CDR2 SNEGSKA (reference sequence). The CDR3 totals 11 residues. Trimming stripped 6 bases from V and 4 bases from J, with 6 bases between. CDR3 region: CSASDNEKLFF. Here the CDR3 DNA reads TGCAGTGCCAGTGATAATGAAAAACTGTTTTTT.

The chain joins TRBV19 to TRBJ1-5; D is ambiguous. This CDR3 contains 16 residues. Germline CDR1 is LNHDA and CDR2 is SQIVND (reference sequence). V gave up 5 bases and J gave up 1 base, with 15 bases separating them. CDR3 sequence: CASSPRGEQSNQPQHF. The CDR3 DNA follows: TGTGCCAGTAGTCCCCGGGGTGAGCAGAGCAATCAGCCCCAGCATTTT. The full variable domain, in which reference TRBV19 and TRBJ1-5 provide the parts outside the CDR3, is DGGITQSPKYLFRKEGQNVTLSCEQNLNHDAMYWYRQDPGQGLRLIYYSQIVNDFQKGDIAEGYSVSREKKESFPLTVTSAQKNPTAFYLCASSPRGEQSNQPQHFGDGTRLSIL.

The chain carries TRBV5-5 and TRBJ1-1; 7 positions agree with TRBD1. Germline CDR1 and CDR2: SGHKS and YYEKEE (reference sequence). The V gene end was trimmed by 4 bases and the J gene end by 3 bases; junction bases not matched to a gene: 15. This CDR3 is 17 amino acids long. The CDR3 coding sequence is TGTGCCAGCAGCCAGGGTGGGACAGCCGGAGGGTACACTGAAGCTTTCTTT. It is translated as CASSQGGTAGGYTEAFF.